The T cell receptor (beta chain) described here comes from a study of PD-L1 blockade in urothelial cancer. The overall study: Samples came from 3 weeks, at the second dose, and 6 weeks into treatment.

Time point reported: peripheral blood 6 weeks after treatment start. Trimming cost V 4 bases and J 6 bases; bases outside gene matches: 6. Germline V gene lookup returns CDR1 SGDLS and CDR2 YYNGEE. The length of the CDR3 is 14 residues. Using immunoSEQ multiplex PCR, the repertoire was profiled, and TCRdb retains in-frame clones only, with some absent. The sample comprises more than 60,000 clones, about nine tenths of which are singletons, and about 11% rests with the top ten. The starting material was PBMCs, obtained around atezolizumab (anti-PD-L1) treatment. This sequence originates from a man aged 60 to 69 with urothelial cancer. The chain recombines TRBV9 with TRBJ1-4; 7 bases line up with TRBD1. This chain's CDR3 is CASSLQGLDEKLFF. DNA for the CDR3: TGTGCCAGCAGCCTACAGGGGTTGGATGAAAAACTGTTTTTT.